These 12 T cell receptor beta chains were sequenced from one sample in a study of cytomegalovirus exposure and HLA in healthy donors. This PCR relied on a set of 60 Vbeta primers and 13 Jbeta primers. Produced via immunoSEQ multiplex PCR; TCRdb's table is partial and in-frame only. Among some 100,000 clones listed, about 68% were seen once. What was sequenced was PBMCs. The source of these receptors is a male donor in good health and CMV-seropositive.

J is TRBJ1-5 and V is TRBV19; 7 bases map to TRBD1. The CDR3 extends over 13 amino acids. The germline V gene has CDR1 LNHDA and CDR2 SQIVND (reference sequence). The V gene end was trimmed by 6 bases and the J gene end by 9 bases; junction bases not matched to a gene: 8. In nucleotides, the CDR3 is TGTGCCAGTAGAAGACAGGGAAGTTGGCCCCAGCATTTT. Translation gives CASRRQGSWPQHF. Full variable domain (missing parts from reference TRBV19 and TRBJ1-5): DGGITQSPKYLFRKEGQNVTLSCEQNLNHDAMYWYRQDPGQGLRLIYYSQIVNDFQKGDIAEGYSVSREKKESFPLTVTSAQKNPTAFYLCASRRQGSWPQHFGDGTRLSIL.

This chain connects TRBV6-6 to TRBJ2-1; 10 nucleotides align to TRBD2. After removal of 6 bases from V and 7 bases from J, the junction contained 9 bases not matched to a gene. The CDR3 extends over 15 amino acids. CDR1 and CDR2 (germline): MNHNY, SVGAGI (reference sequence). This chain's CDR3 is CASRSGGAEMNEQFF. The CDR3 DNA is TGTGCCAGCAGGAGCGGGGGGGCCGAAATGAATGAGCAGTTCTTC.

This chain links TRBV7-6 with TRBJ2-5; TRBD2 might be the D (5 bases). This CDR3 has 14 amino acids. CDR1 and CDR2 (germline): SGHVS, FNYEAQ. V was trimmed by 4 bases and J by 9 bases, leaving 18 bases between them. CDR3 in DNA: TGTGCCAGCAGCTCCGGGGATCCTCACGGGGCCCAGTACTTC. This codes for CASSSGDPHGAQYF.

This clone has just one count. The chain employs TRBV28 and TRBJ2-1; a weak D match, TRBD2 (6 bases). This CDR3 contains 17 residues. With 2 bases removed from V and 8 bases from J, the gap between germline ends came to 22 bases. The germline gives CDR1 MDHEN, CDR2 SYDVKM. CDR3 coding DNA: TGTGCCAGCAGTTTAGGGGACTTCGGCCCACTGGGGGATGAGCAGTTCTTC. Protein: CASSLGDFGPLGDEQFF.

This sequence joins TRBV10-3 and TRBJ1-4; the D gene is possibly TRBD1 (6 bases). V was clipped by 10 bases and J by 7 bases, with 16 bases between them. The germline V gene has CDR1 ENHRY and CDR2 SYGVKD. The CDR3 extends over 13 amino acids. The CDR3 spells CASNRDKSEKLFF. As DNA, the CDR3 is TGTGCCAGTAACCGGGACAAGTCTGAAAAACTGTTTTTT.

The J gene is TRBJ1-5, the V gene TRBV6-5; the match to TRBD1 covers 9 bases. From germline, CDR1 is MNHEY and CDR2 SVGAGI. The CDR3 has 13 residues. With V trimmed by 2 bases and J by 15 bases, 8 bases remained unmatched. The CDR3 loop is CASSYVTGGFRHF. CDR3 nucleotides: TGTGCCAGCAGTTACGTCACAGGGGGCTTTCGGCATTTT.

V is TRBV9 and J is TRBJ2-3; 8 bases are shared with TRBD1. The CDR3 is 15 residues long. V lost 7 bases and J lost 0; bases outside the gene matches: 7. In germline, CDR1 is SGDLS, CDR2 YYNGEE. CDR3 nucleotides: TGTGCCAGCGCATCGCGGGACAGGAGCACAGATACGCAGTATTTT. As protein: CASASRDRSTDTQYF.

V usage is TRBV13 and J usage is TRBJ1-1; 8 positions agree with TRBD1. Trimming at V came to 5 bases and at J to 6 bases, leaving 8 bases not matched to a gene. Germline CDR1 PRHDT, CDR2 FYEKMQ (reference sequence). CDR3 length equals 14 residues. In nucleotides, the CDR3 is TGTGCCAGCAGCCGTAGGACAGGGAGGCCTGAAGCTTTCTTT. Translated: CASSRRTGRPEAFF.

This chain links TRBV19 with TRBJ2-1; no clear D gene. Between the trimmed V and J ends, which lost 7 bases and 6 bases, there was a span of 13 bases. Germline V CDR1 and CDR2: LNHDA, SQIVND (reference sequence). CDR3 size: 13 residues. Written as DNA, the CDR3 is TGTGCCAGTAACCCCCCCCTCGGCAATGAGCAGTTCTTC. It translates to CASNPPLGNEQFF.

The chain is built from TRBV4-1 and TRBJ1-6; D remains ambiguous. CDR1 and CDR2 from the germline V gene are MGHRA and YSYEKL. The CDR3 has 12 residues. V shed 2 bases and J shed 10 bases, with 6 bases lying between them. CDR3: CASSQIGSPLHF. The CDR3 coding sequence is TGCGCCAGCAGCCAAATCGGGTCACCCCTCCACTTT.

The CDR3 DNA reads as TGTGCCAGCAGTCAAAGGGGGCGAAACTATGGCTACACCTTC. Translation gives CASSQRGRNYGYTF. The chain links TRBV27 to TRBJ1-2, with 7 bases matching TRBD1. Germline CDR1 MNHEY, CDR2 SMNVEV (reference sequence). Trimming cost V 5 bases and J 2 bases; bases outside gene matches: 5. The CDR3 is 14 amino acids.

The V and J genes are TRBV5-1 and TRBJ2-7, with TRBD1 identical over 7 bases. Unmatched junction bases numbered 5, after V lost 2 bases and J lost 0 bases. The CDR3 is 15 amino acids. The germline V gene encodes CDR1 SGHRS and CDR2 YFSETQ. CDR3 region: CASSLWDSNSYEQYF. CDR3 DNA: TGCGCCAGCAGCTTATGGGACAGCAACTCCTACGAGCAGTACTTC.